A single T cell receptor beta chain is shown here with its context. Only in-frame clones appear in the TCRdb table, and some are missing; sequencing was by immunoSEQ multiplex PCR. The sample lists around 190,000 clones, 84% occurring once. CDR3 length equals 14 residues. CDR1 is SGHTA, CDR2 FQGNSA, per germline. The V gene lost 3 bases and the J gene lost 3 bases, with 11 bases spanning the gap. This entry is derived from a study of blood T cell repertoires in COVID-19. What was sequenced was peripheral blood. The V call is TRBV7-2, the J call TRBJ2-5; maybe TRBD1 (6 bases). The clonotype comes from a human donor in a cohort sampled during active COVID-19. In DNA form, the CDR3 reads TGTGCCAGCAGCTTGTCAGGGGTGGAAGAGACCCAGTACTTC. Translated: CASSLSGVEETQYF.